The entry below gives a single T cell receptor (beta chain) sequence along with its context. This entry is derived from a study of siplizumab effects on memory and regulatory T cells. The length of the CDR3 is 13 residues. Germline loops: CDR1 MNHEY, CDR2 SMNVEV (reference sequence). Clones were sequenced by immunoSEQ multiplex PCR, and TCRdb holds only the in-frame ones, with some missing. Of approximately 94,000 clones in the sample, 93% were seen once. The sequenced sample consisted of CD8+ T cells sorted from blood. This TCR was recovered from a human donor in good health. V gene TRBV27 combines with J gene TRBJ2-5; D perhaps matches TRBD2 (6 bases). The end of the DNA is better explained by TRBJ2-7, so the J call may be wrong. The CDR3 sequence: CASAIGGAAEQYF. Here the CDR3 DNA reads TGTGCCAGCGCCATCGGGGGTGCGGCCGAGCAGTACTTC.